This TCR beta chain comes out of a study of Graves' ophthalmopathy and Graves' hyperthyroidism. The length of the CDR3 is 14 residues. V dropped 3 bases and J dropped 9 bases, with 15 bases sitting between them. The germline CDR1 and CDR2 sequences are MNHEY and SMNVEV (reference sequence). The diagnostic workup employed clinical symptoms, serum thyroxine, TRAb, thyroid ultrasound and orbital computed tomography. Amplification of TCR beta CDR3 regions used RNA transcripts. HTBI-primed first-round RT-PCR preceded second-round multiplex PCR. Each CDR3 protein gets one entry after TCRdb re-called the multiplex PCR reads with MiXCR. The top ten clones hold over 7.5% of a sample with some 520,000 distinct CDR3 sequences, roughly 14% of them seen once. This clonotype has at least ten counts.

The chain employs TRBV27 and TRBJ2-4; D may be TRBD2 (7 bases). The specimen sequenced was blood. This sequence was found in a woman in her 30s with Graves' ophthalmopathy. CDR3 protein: CASSLRGEGGIQYF. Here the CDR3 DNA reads TGTGCCAGCAGTTTGAGGGGGGAGGGGGGCATTCAGTACTTC.